The text below deals with one TCR beta chain. The antigen remains unidentified. Among CD8+ T cells, naive ones were CD45RO-CCR7+CD27+CD95-. The sample originates from a study of CXCR3-negative and CXCR3-positive naive CD8 T cells. Notes on the study in general: Compared with CXCR3-negative naive cells, CXCR3-positive naive cells showed more hydrophobic TRB CDR3s. The naive subsets expressed comparable surface CD5, and the authors inferred TCR strength from TRB CDR3 properties.

TRB cDNA was prepared as libraries by UMI-labeled 5' RACE. TCRdb re-called the 5' RACE reads and catalogs CDR3 proteins one per entry, DNA excluded. Across over 100,000 distinct CDR3 sequences, the top ten clones capture 0.25% to 0.35% of the sample. In germline, CDR1 is MGHRA, CDR2 YSYEKL. The CDR3 contains 15 residues. The sequence came from a human donor in good health. Some clones in this sample may be carry-over from other donors' samples. Material for sequencing was naive CXCR3- CD8+ T cells from blood. The sample's subset: CD45RO-CCR7+CD27+CD95- naive CD8+ T cells lacking CXCR3 (TNR3-). The gene calls are TRBV4-1 and TRBJ1-1; TCRdb proposes TRBD1, but this gene call is untestable without DNA. CDR3 sequence: CASSQIRDPNTEAFF.